Given below is one T cell receptor beta chain in context. The antigen remains unidentified. The data derive from a study of CD8+CD57+ T cells in acquired aplastic anemia. Study-level information: The mean DNA yield obtained from sorted CD4+ and CD8+ cells came to 3.2 ug.

The CDR3 runs 12 residues. With 10 bases removed from V and 7 bases from J, the gap between germline ends came to 13 bases. Germline V gene lookup returns CDR1 MGHDK and CDR2 SYGVNS. Genomic DNA, the template, was used for profiling of the TCR beta VDJ and CDR3. TCRdb re-called the reads through MiXCR, storing one row per CDR3 protein. This table has about 270,000 distinct CDR3 sequences, around three fifths appearing once. Overall study results and limits: Both patients and controls carried the same twenty-nine CD8+ CDR3 sequences. Patients did not significantly differ from controls in CD8+ Simpson's diversity.

The chain carries TRBV25-1 and TRBJ2-2; tentatively, D is TRBD2 (6 bases). The receptor comes from a human donor with severe aplastic anemia or a healthy control (not recorded which). Sequencing was performed on sorted CD4+, CD8+, or CD8+CD57+ T cells (not recorded which) from PBMCs. The CDR3 nucleotides are TGTGCCACCCATTCCGGGAGCGGGGAGCTGTTTTTT. Translating it yields CATHSGSGELFF. Drawing the rest from reference TRBV25-1 and TRBJ2-2, the complete variable domain is EADIYQTPRYLVIGTGKKITLECSQTMGHDKMYWYQQDPGMELHLIHYSYGVNSTEKGDLSSESTVSRIRTEHFPLTLESARPSHTSQYLCATHSGSGELFFGEGSRLTVL.